The rows below give T cell receptor beta chains drawn from one sample of a study of identical twins. TCRdb re-called the 5' RACE reads through MiXCR, storing one row per CDR3 protein. The table has about 520,000 distinct CDR3 sequences, roughly 21% seen once; the top ten hold around 1%. These data were likewise used in another study, on T cells expressing NK-cell markers.

Sequencing used CD4+ T cells sorted from blood. These receptors all stem from a young woman in good health. CDR3s include the opening cysteine and the closing phenylalanine or tryptophan. The D gene is left open where the match is weak. Clone size is stated in some rows and not others, as once, few, many or a class when expanded.

v_gene: TRBV7-9; abundance: .; d_gene: TRBD1; j_gene: TRBJ2-1; CDR3nt: TGTGCCAGCACTACCGGGACAGGGTACTCACATGAGCAGTTCTTC; CDR3aa: CASTTGTGYSHEQFF
v_gene: TRBV20-1; abundance: .; d_gene: TRBD1; j_gene: TRBJ2-4; CDR3nt: TGCAGTGTCAGGGGGTTTGTCAAAAACATTCAGTACTTC; CDR3aa: CSVRGFVKNIQYF
v_gene: TRBV10-3; abundance: few; d_gene: .; j_gene: TRBJ2-7; CDR3nt: TGTGCCATCGGCGAGAAATCCTACGAGCAGTACTTC; CDR3aa: CAIGEKSYEQYF
v_gene: TRBV10-3; abundance: .; d_gene: TRBD2; j_gene: TRBJ2-1; CDR3nt: TGTGCCATCAGAACCTCCGGGACTAGCGGGGGTAAGCAGTTCTTC; CDR3aa: CAIRTSGTSGGKQFF
v_gene: TRBV5-6; abundance: .; d_gene: TRBD2; j_gene: TRBJ2-2; CDR3nt: TGTGCCAGCAGCCGCCGCAATAGCGGGACCAACACCGGGGAGCTGTTTTTT; CDR3aa: CASSRRNSGTNTGELFF
v_gene: TRBV5-5; abundance: .; d_gene: .; j_gene: TRBJ2-5; CDR3nt: TGTGCCAGCAGCTCATCCCCAGGGGGGGGGGAGACCCAGTACTTC; CDR3aa: CASSSSPGGGETQYF
v_gene: TRBV4-3; abundance: .; d_gene: .; j_gene: TRBJ1-2; CDR3nt: TGCGCCAGCAGCCAAGGATTCACAGTTGACTATGGCTACACCTTC; CDR3aa: CASSQGFTVDYGYTF
v_gene: TRBV15; abundance: .; d_gene: TRBD2; j_gene: TRBJ2-1; CDR3nt: TGTGCCACCAGCCCCCGTGGGAGCGGGACCCTCACGCAGTTCTTC; CDR3aa: CATSPRGSGTLTQFF
v_gene: TRBV20-1; abundance: .; d_gene: .; j_gene: TRBJ2-3; CDR3nt: TGCAGTGCTAGAGCTCGGGCCTATGGGGCAGATACGCAGTATTTT; CDR3aa: CSARARAYGADTQYF
v_gene: TRBV3-1; abundance: .; d_gene: .; j_gene: TRBJ2-3; CDR3nt: TGTGCCAGCAGCCCCCTAACATATCCGGGGACAGATACGCAGTATTTT; CDR3aa: CASSPLTYPGTDTQYF
v_gene: TRBV5-1; abundance: .; d_gene: .; j_gene: TRBJ2-3; CDR3nt: TGCGCCAGCAGCTTGGCCCTAATCACAGATACGCAGTATTTT; CDR3aa: CASSLALITDTQYF
v_gene: TRBV6-1; abundance: .; d_gene: .; j_gene: TRBJ1-2; CDR3nt: TGTGCCAGCAGCGGCGGGACACCCTATGGCTACACCTTC; CDR3aa: CASSGGTPYGYTF
v_gene: TRBV21-1; abundance: .; d_gene: .; j_gene: TRBJ1-2; CDR3nt: TGTGCCAGCAGCGCGGGCCTCGGGGGAAACTATGGCTACACCTTC; CDR3aa: CASSAGLGGNYGYTF
v_gene: TRBV12-3/TRBV12-4; abundance: few; d_gene: .; j_gene: TRBJ1-1; CDR3nt: TGTGCCAGCATGTGGTACACTGAAGCTTTCTTT; CDR3aa: CASMWYTEAFF
v_gene: TRBV20-1; abundance: .; d_gene: TRBD2; j_gene: TRBJ2-1; CDR3nt: TGCAGTGCTAGAGTCACTAGCGGGGTAAAGTACAATGAGCAGTTCTTC; CDR3aa: CSARVTSGVKYNEQFF
v_gene: TRBV7-2; abundance: .; d_gene: TRBD2; j_gene: TRBJ2-7; CDR3nt: TGTGCCAGCAGCCGCCGGACTAGCGGGGAATACGAGCAGTACTTC; CDR3aa: CASSRRTSGEYEQYF
v_gene: TRBV20-1; abundance: few; d_gene: TRBD2; j_gene: TRBJ2-7; CDR3nt: TGCAGTGCTAGCGGGAGGGTCTCCTACGAGCAGTACTTC; CDR3aa: CSASGRVSYEQYF
v_gene: TRBV20-1; abundance: .; d_gene: TRBD2; j_gene: TRBJ2-3; CDR3nt: TGCAGTGCTAGGGGTAGCGGGGGCATTCCAGATACGCAGTATTTT; CDR3aa: CSARGSGGIPDTQYF
v_gene: TRBV5-1; abundance: .; d_gene: .; j_gene: TRBJ2-7; CDR3nt: TGCGCCAGCAGCTTTTACCCAGGTGGCGAGCAGTACTTC; CDR3aa: CASSFYPGGEQYF
v_gene: TRBV12-3/TRBV12-4; abundance: few; d_gene: TRBD1; j_gene: TRBJ2-5; CDR3nt: TGTGCCAGCAGGCCCGGGACAGGGGTGAAAGAGACCCAGTACTTC; CDR3aa: CASRPGTGVKETQYF
v_gene: TRBV5-6; abundance: .; d_gene: .; j_gene: TRBJ2-3; CDR3nt: TGTGCCAGCAGCTTGGTGGCAGCCCTCACAGATACGCAGTATTTT; CDR3aa: CASSLVAALTDTQYF
v_gene: TRBV27; abundance: .; d_gene: .; j_gene: TRBJ2-7; CDR3nt: TGTGCCAGCAGTTTATCGTCCACAGGGTCCAACGAGCAGTACTTC; CDR3aa: CASSLSSTGSNEQYF
v_gene: TRBV4-1; abundance: .; d_gene: .; j_gene: TRBJ2-1; CDR3nt: TGCGCCAGCAGCCAAGTTCGTCCAGGTATCACAGAGCAGTTCTTC; CDR3aa: CASSQVRPGITEQFF
v_gene: TRBV5-1; abundance: few; d_gene: TRBD2; j_gene: TRBJ2-1; CDR3nt: TGCGCCAGCAGCTTGCTTGTCGGGGGGGCGATGTATGAGCAGTTCTTC; CDR3aa: CASSLLVGGAMYEQFF
v_gene: TRBV10-3; abundance: few; d_gene: TRBD2; j_gene: TRBJ2-5; CDR3nt: TGTGCCATCAGTCTACCCTGGACTAGCGGGATTCCAGAGACCCAGTACTTC; CDR3aa: CAISLPWTSGIPETQYF
v_gene: TRBV21-1; abundance: .; d_gene: .; j_gene: TRBJ1-2; CDR3nt: TGTACTGCCAGCAGCATCCTGTTCGTTAACTATGGCTACACCTTC; CDR3aa: CTASSILFVNYGYTF
v_gene: TRBV6-1; abundance: .; d_gene: .; j_gene: TRBJ2-7; CDR3nt: TGTGCCAGTTCAACGACAAGGACCTACGAGCAGTACTTC; CDR3aa: CASSTTRTYEQYF
v_gene: TRBV4-3; abundance: few; d_gene: TRBD1; j_gene: TRBJ2-1; CDR3nt: TGCGCCAGCAGCCATCTTACAGGGGGCGATGAGCAGTTCTTC; CDR3aa: CASSHLTGGDEQFF
v_gene: TRBV5-1; abundance: few; d_gene: .; j_gene: TRBJ1-1; CDR3nt: TGCGCCAGCAGCACACAGGGATCGAACACTGAAGCTTTCTTT; CDR3aa: CASSTQGSNTEAFF
v_gene: TRBV12-3/TRBV12-4; abundance: few; d_gene: TRBD1; j_gene: TRBJ1-2; CDR3nt: TGTGCCAGCACCACCGGGACAGGTCTAGACTATGGCTACACCTTC; CDR3aa: CASTTGTGLDYGYTF
v_gene: TRBV20-1; abundance: few; d_gene: .; j_gene: TRBJ1-2; CDR3nt: TGCAGTGCTTACAGGAATAGCTATGGCTACACCTTC; CDR3aa: CSAYRNSYGYTF
v_gene: TRBV12-3/TRBV12-4; abundance: .; d_gene: .; j_gene: TRBJ1-1; CDR3nt: TGTGCCAGCAGTCAGGGGCGGGATGGCACTGAAGCTTTCTTT; CDR3aa: CASSQGRDGTEAFF
v_gene: TRBV12-3/TRBV12-4; abundance: many; d_gene: TRBD2; j_gene: TRBJ2-7; CDR3nt: TGTGCCAGCAGTTTAGACGCGGGAGGGTACGAGCAGTACTTC; CDR3aa: CASSLDAGGYEQYF
v_gene: TRBV29-1; abundance: few; d_gene: .; j_gene: TRBJ1-2; CDR3nt: TGCAGCGTTGAAGGTAGCAGGGTATTTGGCTACACCTTC; CDR3aa: CSVEGSRVFGYTF
v_gene: TRBV6-2/TRBV6-3; abundance: few; d_gene: .; j_gene: TRBJ2-7; CDR3nt: TGTGCCAGCAGTCCCCGTACGGTCGAGCAGTACTTC; CDR3aa: CASSPRTVEQYF
v_gene: TRBV5-1; abundance: .; d_gene: TRBD2; j_gene: TRBJ2-1; CDR3nt: TGCGCCAGCAGCTTGGTACGCGGGGGGGCCACAGGCAATGAGCAGTTCTTC; CDR3aa: CASSLVRGGATGNEQFF
v_gene: TRBV6-2/TRBV6-3; abundance: few; d_gene: .; j_gene: TRBJ2-7; CDR3nt: TGTGCCAGCAGTTACTGGGGAGAGGACGAGCAGTACTTC; CDR3aa: CASSYWGEDEQYF
v_gene: TRBV7-6; abundance: many; d_gene: TRBD2; j_gene: TRBJ2-1; CDR3nt: TGTGCCAGCAGCTTAGCGGGACTAGGCCCCTACAATGAGCAGTTCTTC; CDR3aa: CASSLAGLGPYNEQFF
v_gene: TRBV29-1; abundance: few; d_gene: .; j_gene: TRBJ1-2; CDR3nt: TGCAGCGTTGCCCGGCAGGCCTATGGCTACACCTTC; CDR3aa: CSVARQAYGYTF
v_gene: TRBV12-3/TRBV12-4; abundance: few; d_gene: TRBD1; j_gene: TRBJ2-7; CDR3nt: TGTGCCAGCAGTTACTTGGACAGGGGTTCCTACGAGCAGTACTTC; CDR3aa: CASSYLDRGSYEQYF
v_gene: TRBV2; abundance: few; d_gene: TRBD2; j_gene: TRBJ2-1; CDR3nt: TGTGCCAGCAGTGTACGGCGGGAGGCCTACAATGAGCAGTTCTTC; CDR3aa: CASSVRREAYNEQFF
v_gene: TRBV7-2; abundance: few; d_gene: TRBD2; j_gene: TRBJ2-7; CDR3nt: TGTGCCAGCAGACCTCAAACGGGGGGGACCGGGGGGGAGCAGTACTTC; CDR3aa: CASRPQTGGTGGEQYF
v_gene: TRBV5-1; abundance: .; d_gene: .; j_gene: TRBJ2-5; CDR3nt: TGCGCCAGCAGGCAGGCCGCTCAAGAGACCCAGTACTTC; CDR3aa: CASRQAAQETQYF
v_gene: TRBV5-8; abundance: .; d_gene: .; j_gene: TRBJ2-3; CDR3nt: TGTGCCAGCAGCGGTACGGGAGATACGCAGTATTTT; CDR3aa: CASSGTGDTQYF
v_gene: TRBV7-9; abundance: many; d_gene: .; j_gene: TRBJ1-2; CDR3nt: TGTGCCAGCAGCTTAAGCGAGCTCTCTGGCTACACCTTC; CDR3aa: CASSLSELSGYTF